This T cell receptor (beta chain) was captured in a study of cytomegalovirus exposure and HLA in healthy donors. The repertoire was sequenced with immunoSEQ multiplex PCR; TCRdb's copy has only in-frame clones and lacks some. The table lists tens of thousands of clones, 94% of them singletons. By sample share, this clone is medium-sized (0.01 to 0.1%). V lost 6 bases, J lost 6 bases, and 11 bases lay in between. The CDR3 has 13 amino acids. The V gene's germline CDR1 is LNHDA and CDR2 SQIVND (reference sequence). The TCR originated in a man in his late teens or twenties in good health and CMV-seropositive. This sequence joins TRBV19 and TRBJ2-2, with D perhaps matching TRBD1 (6 bases). The sequencing sample was made of PBMCs. The CDR3 DNA reads as TGTGCCAGTAGATGGGACAAGGCCGGGGAGCTGTTTTTT. It codes for CASRWDKAGELFF.